This T cell receptor beta chain was documented in a study of blood T cell repertoires in COVID-19. The overall study: The United States, Italy and Spain provided the acute and convalescent COVID-19 samples. In each case, the material was cDNA or gDNA derived from T cells, B-cell-depleted T cells, or PBMCs.

The CDR3 covers 16 residues. The germline CDR1 and CDR2 sequences are LGHDT and YNNKEL (reference sequence). Unmatched junction bases numbered 8, after V lost 3 bases and J lost 1 base. Original handling: Amplifying reference gene primers gave estimates of nucleated cell counts. Measured with immunoSEQ multiplex PCR; TCRdb has only the in-frame clones, and not every one. V, J and clone size derive from that table, while D and trimming were established from the DNA sequence. Among roughly 250,000 clones, around 81% were seen once, and the ten largest hold about 2.9%. The chain employs TRBV3-1 (or the pseudogene TRBV3-2) and TRBJ1-1; 7 positions agree with TRBD1. The sample comprised peripheral blood. The sequence was collected from a woman aged 55-75 years with active or convalescent COVID-19. The CDR3 loop reads CASSHHPGGPNTEAFF. The CDR3 coding sequence is TGTGCCAGCAGCCACCACCCAGGGGGACCGAACACTGAAGCTTTCTTT.